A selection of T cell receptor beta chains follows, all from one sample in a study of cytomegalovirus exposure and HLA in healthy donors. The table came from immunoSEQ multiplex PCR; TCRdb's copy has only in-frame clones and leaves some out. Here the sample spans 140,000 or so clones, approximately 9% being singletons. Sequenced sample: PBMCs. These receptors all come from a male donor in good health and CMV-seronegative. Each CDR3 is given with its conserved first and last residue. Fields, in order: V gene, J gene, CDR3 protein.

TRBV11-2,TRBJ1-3,CASSLGAGPPGNTIYF
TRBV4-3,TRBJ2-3,CASSQDTLAGRSSTDTQYF
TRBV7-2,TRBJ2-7,CASSLETGAYEQYF
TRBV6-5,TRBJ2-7,CASSLAGTATYEQYF
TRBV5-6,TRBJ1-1,CASSSLLGQGTEAFF
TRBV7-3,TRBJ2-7,CASSLDRNYEQYF
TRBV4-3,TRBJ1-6,CASSQDPGTEYGASESPLHF
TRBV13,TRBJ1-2,CASRGGAYGYTF
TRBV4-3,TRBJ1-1,CASSQEGAGFTEAFF
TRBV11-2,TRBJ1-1,CASSLAVGPAAFF
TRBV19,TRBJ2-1,CASSSLAGGPRSGNEQFF
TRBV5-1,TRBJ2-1,CASSLVGQVYYEQFF
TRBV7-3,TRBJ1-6,CASSLFDNSPLHF
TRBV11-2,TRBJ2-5,CASSPDRGGQSQYF
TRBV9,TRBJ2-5,CASSPRMGETQYF
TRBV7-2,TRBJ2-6,CASSPRQGAGRSGANVLTF
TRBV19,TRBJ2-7,CAQRSSGSHTHEQYF
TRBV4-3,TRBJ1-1,CASSQDTGVGTEAFF
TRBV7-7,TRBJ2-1,CASSLDRSSYNEQFF
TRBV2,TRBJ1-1,CARLRDRGRLNTEAFF
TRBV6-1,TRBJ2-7,CAARQQSTTYEQYF
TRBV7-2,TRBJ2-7,CASSLAASGPTYEQYF
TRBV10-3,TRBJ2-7,CAISNNRGAYEQYF
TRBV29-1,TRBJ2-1,CSVAAAPGNEQFF
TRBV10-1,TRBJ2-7,CASISGEGQYF
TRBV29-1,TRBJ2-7,CSVEAGPGEQYF
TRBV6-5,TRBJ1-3,CASSPRGGSGNTIYF
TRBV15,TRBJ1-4,CATSPRNSLREKLFF
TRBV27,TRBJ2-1,CASSLASGNEQFF
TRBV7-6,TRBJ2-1,CASSSGTSSYNEQFF
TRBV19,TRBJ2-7,CASSIGTVPYEQYF
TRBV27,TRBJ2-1,CASSLLGGEGYNEQFF
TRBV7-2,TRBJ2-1,CASSLVDYEQFF
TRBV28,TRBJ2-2,CASRSTGELFF
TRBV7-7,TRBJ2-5,CASSPTSGSETQYF
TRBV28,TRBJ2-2,CASSFGQVLTGELFF
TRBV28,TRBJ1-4,CASRPSGGEAEKLFF
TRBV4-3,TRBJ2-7,CASSRDDDSPLYEQYF
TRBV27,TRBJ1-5,CASSLTTYSNQPQHF
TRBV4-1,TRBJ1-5,CASSQVPGGVNQPQHF
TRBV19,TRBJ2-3,CASRKQGAEDTQYF
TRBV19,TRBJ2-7,CASSIQQGYEQYF
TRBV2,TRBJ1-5,CASRASGGQPQHF
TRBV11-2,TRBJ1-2,CASSSERLGTDGYTF
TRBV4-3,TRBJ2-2,CASSPGQGAGNTGELFF
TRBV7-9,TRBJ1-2,CASSFPGQGDGYTF
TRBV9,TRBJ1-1,CASSASPYRKSATEAFF
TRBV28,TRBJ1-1,CASSPFPGRVEAFF
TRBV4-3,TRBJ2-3,CASSQRIWDTQYF
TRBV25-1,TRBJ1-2,CASSLTGAYGYTF
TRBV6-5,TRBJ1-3,CASSYSDSSGNTIYF
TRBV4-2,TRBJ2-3,CASSQDHLGGAPSPTDTQYF
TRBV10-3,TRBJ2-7,CAISDSLAGYEQYF
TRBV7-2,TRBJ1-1,CASSPRQVTSNTEAFF
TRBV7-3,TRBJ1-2,CASSLGPGKNYGYTF
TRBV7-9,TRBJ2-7,CASSTTAEQYF
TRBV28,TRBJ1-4,CATSNRGNEKLFF
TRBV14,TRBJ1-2,CASSQGQNYGYTF
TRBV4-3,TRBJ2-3,CASSQRDFRTSGTDTQYF